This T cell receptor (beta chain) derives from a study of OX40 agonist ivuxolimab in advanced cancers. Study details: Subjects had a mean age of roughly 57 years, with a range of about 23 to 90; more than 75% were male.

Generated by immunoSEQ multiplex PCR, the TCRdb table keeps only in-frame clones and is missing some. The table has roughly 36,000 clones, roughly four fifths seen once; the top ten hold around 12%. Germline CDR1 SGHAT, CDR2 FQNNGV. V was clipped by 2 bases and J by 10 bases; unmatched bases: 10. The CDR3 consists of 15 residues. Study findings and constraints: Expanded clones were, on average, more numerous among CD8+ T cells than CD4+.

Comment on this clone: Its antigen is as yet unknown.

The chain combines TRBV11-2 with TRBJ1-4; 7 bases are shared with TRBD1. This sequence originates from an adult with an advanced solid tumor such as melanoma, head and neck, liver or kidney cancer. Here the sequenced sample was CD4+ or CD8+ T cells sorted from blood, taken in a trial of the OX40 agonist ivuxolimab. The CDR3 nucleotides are TGTGCCAGCAGCTTAAAAGGCAGGGGGGCAGGAAAACTGTTTTTT. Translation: CASSLKGRGAGKLFF.